This T cell receptor beta chain was obtained from a study of cytomegalovirus exposure and HLA in healthy donors. In the PCR, 60 Vbeta and 13 Jbeta primers were used. The protocol was immunoSEQ multiplex PCR, while the TCRdb copy is restricted to in-frame clones and leaves out a portion. Of 90,000 to 150,000 clones in the sample, approximately 8% are singletons; the top ten hold approximately 6.4%. V lost 0 bases and J lost 2; bases outside the gene matches: 9. CDR1 and CDR2 from the germline V gene are SGDLS and YYNGEE. The CDR3 spans 18 residues. This clone was detected a few times. The V gene is TRBV9, the J gene TRBJ2-5; 11 bases align to TRBD2. The sequence came from a middle-aged woman in good health and CMV-seropositive. The sequenced sample was PBMCs. The CDR3 loop is CASSVAGASGGLQETQYF. CDR3 bases: TGTGCCAGCAGCGTAGCAGGAGCTAGCGGGGGGCTTCAAGAGACCCAGTACTTC.